This T cell receptor (beta chain) was retrieved from a study of Ad26.COV2.S vaccination and SARS-CoV-2 variants. General observations from the study: The study found higher spike-specific TCR breadth in vaccine than placebo recipients. Assessments of TCR breadth and depth may have underestimated the total T cell responses. Marked by substantial breadth, spike-specific CD8+ and CD4+ T cell responses were reportedly seen after vaccination.

Trimming cost V 3 bases and J 0 bases, with 9 bases left between them. Germline loops: CDR1 KGHSH, CDR2 LQKENI. The CDR3 is 14 residues long. As concerns this clone: Its antigen is unknown.

Profiling relied on immunoSEQ multiplex PCR, and the TCRdb table lists in-frame clones only, not all of them. This sample has 350,000 to 450,000 clones, with about 90% found just once. This clonotype originated in a human donor who had recovered from COVID-19. This specimen consisted of peripheral blood, obtained after recovery from COVID-19. The rearrangement joins TRBV18 to TRBJ2-7; D call uncertain. The DNA of the CDR3 is TGTGCCAGCTCACCTTCCACGGTCTCCTACGAGCAGTACTTC. It codes for CASSPSTVSYEQYF. Full variable domain (outside the CDR3, taken from reference TRBV18 and TRBJ2-7): NAGVMQNPRHLVRRRGQEARLRCSPMKGHSHVYWYRQLPEEGLKFMVYLQKENIIDESGMPKERFSAEFPKEGPSILRIQQVVRGDSAAYFCASSPSTVSYEQYFGPGTRLTVT.